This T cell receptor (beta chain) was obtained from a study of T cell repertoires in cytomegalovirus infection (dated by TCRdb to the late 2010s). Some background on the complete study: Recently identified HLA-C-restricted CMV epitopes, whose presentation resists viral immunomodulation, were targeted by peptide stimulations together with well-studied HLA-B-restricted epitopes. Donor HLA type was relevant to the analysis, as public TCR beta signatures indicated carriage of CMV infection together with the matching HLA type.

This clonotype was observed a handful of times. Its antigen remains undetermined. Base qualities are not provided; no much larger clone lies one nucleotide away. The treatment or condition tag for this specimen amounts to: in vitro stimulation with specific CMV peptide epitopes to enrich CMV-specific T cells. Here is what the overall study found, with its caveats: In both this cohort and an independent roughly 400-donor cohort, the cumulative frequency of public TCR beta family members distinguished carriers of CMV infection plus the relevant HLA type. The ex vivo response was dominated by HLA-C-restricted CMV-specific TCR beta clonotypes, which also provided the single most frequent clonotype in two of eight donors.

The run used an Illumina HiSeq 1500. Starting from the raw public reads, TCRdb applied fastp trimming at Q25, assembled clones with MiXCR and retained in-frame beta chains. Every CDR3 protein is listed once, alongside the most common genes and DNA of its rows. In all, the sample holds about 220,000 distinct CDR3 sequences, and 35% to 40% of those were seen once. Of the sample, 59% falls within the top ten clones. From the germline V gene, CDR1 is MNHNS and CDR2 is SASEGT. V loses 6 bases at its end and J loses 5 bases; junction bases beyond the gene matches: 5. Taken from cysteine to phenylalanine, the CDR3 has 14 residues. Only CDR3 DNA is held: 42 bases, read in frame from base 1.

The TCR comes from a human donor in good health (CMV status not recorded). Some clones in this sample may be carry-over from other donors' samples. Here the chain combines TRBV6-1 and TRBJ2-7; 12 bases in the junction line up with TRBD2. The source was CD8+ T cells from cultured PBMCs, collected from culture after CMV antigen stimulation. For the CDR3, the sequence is CASSPSGRADEQYF. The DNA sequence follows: TGTGCCAGCAGCCCTAGCGGGAGGGCCGACGAGCAGTACTTC.